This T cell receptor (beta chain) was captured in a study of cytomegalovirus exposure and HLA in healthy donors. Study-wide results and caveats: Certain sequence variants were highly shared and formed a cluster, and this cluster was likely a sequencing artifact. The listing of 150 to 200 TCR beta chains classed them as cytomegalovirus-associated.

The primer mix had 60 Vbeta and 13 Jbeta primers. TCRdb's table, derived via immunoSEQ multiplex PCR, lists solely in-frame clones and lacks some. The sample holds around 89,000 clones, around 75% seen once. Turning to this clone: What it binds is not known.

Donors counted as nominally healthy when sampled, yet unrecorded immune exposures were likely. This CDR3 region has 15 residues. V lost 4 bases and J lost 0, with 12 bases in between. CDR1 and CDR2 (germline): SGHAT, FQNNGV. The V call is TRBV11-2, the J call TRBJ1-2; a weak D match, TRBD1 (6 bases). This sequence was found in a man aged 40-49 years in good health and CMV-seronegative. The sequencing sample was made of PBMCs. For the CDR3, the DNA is TGTGCCAGCAGCTCCGGACAGTTAGCTAACTATGGCTACACCTTC. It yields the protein CASSSGQLANYGYTF. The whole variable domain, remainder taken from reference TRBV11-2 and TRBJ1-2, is EAGVAQSPRYKIIEKRQSVAFWCNPISGHATLYWYQQILGQGPKLLIQFQNNGVVDDSQLPKDRFSAERLKGVDSTLKIQPAKLEDSAVYLCASSSGQLANYGYTFGSGTRLTVV.